This T cell receptor (beta chain) was observed in a study of blood T cells in healthy people across ages. The study's findings and limits: A conclusive naive versus antigen-experienced comparison was prevented by the unsorted PBMCs.

Notes on this clonotype: Its antigen is not identified. One end of the junction varies from germline; a read error may be responsible.

The CDR3 runs to 12 residues. Germline values: CDR1 SQVTM, CDR2 ANQGSEA. Next came a second PCR, run for roughly 7 to 12 cycles, which used a sample-barcoded 5' primer along with a J-beta primer mix. All cDNA molecules were each tagged by a template-switch adaptor with 12 random nucleotides. TCRdb itself ran the 5' RACE reads through MiXCR, one entry per CDR3 protein. The data show more than 650,000 distinct CDR3 sequences, about 53% seen once. The sequenced sample was blood. This TCR derives from a man aged 80 or over in good health. The chain uses TRBV29-1 and TRBJ2-5, with D possibly TRBD2 on 6 matching bases. For the CDR3, the DNA is TGCAGCGTTGACTACGGGAGCGAGACCCAGAACTTC. Protein product: CSVDYGSETQNF.